This note documents a single T cell receptor (beta chain) sequence. Its antigen has not been determined. It has no much larger one-base neighbor in the sample; base qualities were not kept. This entry comes from a study of blood T cell repertoires in COVID-19 (dated by TCRdb to 2018 to 2021). Regarding the research as a whole: The collaborator samples originated in the United States, Italy and Spain and spanned the acute and convalescent phases of COVID-19. The dataset comprised deeply sampled blood TCRbeta repertoires from subjects exposed to, actively infected with, or recovered from COVID-19. Where HLA class I and class II types were available, the types were taken from metadata supplied by the sample provider, not from assay-based typing. The material from the prospective study consisted of cDNA or gDNA derived from T cells, B-cell-depleted T cells, or PBMCs. The samples were drawn from two sources: the first 160 participants of the ongoing ImmuneRACE study, and 1,200 or so subjects contributed by 6 global collaborators. A de-identified subject ID, COVID-19 status, age in years and sex were almost always included in the sample metadata. A freely available public database, intended as a resource for researchers studying the immune response to SARS-CoV-2, is where the repertoires were released. Overall results and qualifications from the work: The quantity of clinical and demographic metadata differed by source and by participant and was supplied without curation.

Whole blood was collected in K2EDTA tubes by collaborating institutions according to the institutions' own protocols. Collaborator samples were shipped for TCRbeta analysis as frozen whole blood, isolated PBMCs, or DNA extracted from either sample type. TCRbeta CDR3 regions were amplified from genomic DNA by means of the immunoSEQ Assay, a bias-controlled multiplex PCR. In the authors' own workflow: The number of nucleated cells in each sample was estimated from the amplification of reference gene primers within the assay. Sequence reads were collapsed and filtered to measure the absolute abundance of every unique TCRbeta CDR3 rearrangement. For each sample, productive Simpson clonality was calculated as the square root of Simpson's diversity index across productive rearrangements. What TCRdb holds here is the immuneACCESS table cut down to in-frame rearrangements. Part of the clones is not present; checked against another copy, under half of the missing clones reflect an unresolved V gene, and the others are unexplained. The D gene and trimming were derived from the DNA, and the V and J assignments and clone size from that table. This sample holds 63,000 or so clones; around 80% were observed only once. The top ten clones comprise about 12% of the sample.

The CDR3 starts with the cysteine, ends with the phenylalanine, and has 15 residues. Solely the CDR3 DNA is kept, with 45 bases framed from the first base. Compared with germline, V lacks 6 bases and J lacks 5 bases; bases without a gene match: 9. CDR1 and CDR2 are read off the germline V gene as MNHEY and SVGAGI. The TCR was taken from a human donor in a cohort sampled during active COVID-19. The sequence is built from TRBV6-5 and TRBJ2-2; 7 middle bases align to TRBD1. The material sequenced was peripheral blood. CDR3 reads: CASRNYRGPTGELFF. The nucleotides read TGTGCCAGCAGAAATTACAGGGGACCTACCGGGGAGCTGTTTTTT.